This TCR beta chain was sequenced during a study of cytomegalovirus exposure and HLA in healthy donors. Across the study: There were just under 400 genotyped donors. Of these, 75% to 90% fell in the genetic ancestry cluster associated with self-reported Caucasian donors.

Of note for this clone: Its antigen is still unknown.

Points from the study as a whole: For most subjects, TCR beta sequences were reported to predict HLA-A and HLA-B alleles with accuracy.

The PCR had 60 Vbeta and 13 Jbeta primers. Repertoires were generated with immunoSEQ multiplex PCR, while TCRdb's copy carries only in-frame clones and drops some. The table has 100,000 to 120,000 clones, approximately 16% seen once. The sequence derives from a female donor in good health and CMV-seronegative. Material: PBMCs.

For the CDR3, the DNA is TGTGCCAGCAGTTTCTACGGGTCGAACACTGAAGCTTTCTTT. Translating gives CASSFYGSNTEAFF. The rearrangement joins TRBV27 to TRBJ1-1; D is unresolved. Trimming cost V 3 bases and J 1 base, with 9 bases left between them. The CDR3 spans 14 residues. The germline CDR1 and CDR2 sequences are MNHEY and SMNVEV (reference sequence).